Listed here are 15 T cell receptor beta chains from one sample, sequenced in a study of HIV-infected children after antiretroviral therapy interruption. Unique molecular identifiers were included in an RNA-based 3' RACE TCR library. A single record per CDR3 protein comes from TCRdb applying MiXCR to the 3' RACE reads. Of around 50,000 distinct CDR3 sequences detected, around 4.1% appear once; the ten largest clones hold approximately 0.67%. This sample's treatment: PENTA 11 planned treatment interruption arm or continuous ART arm. Sequences were derived from CD45RA+ CD4+ T cells from PBMCs, pooled from several time points, sampled from a donor given antiretroviral therapy, either interrupted or continuous. Regarding subset: naive CD4+ CD45RA+ CD45RO- T cells. The receptors derive from a pool of human donors with HIV.

Regarding this clonotype: A single base separates this from a much larger clone, so it may be a read error. The rearrangement uses TRBV2 and TRBJ2-1, with 10 bases matching TRBD1. The CDR3 length is 15 residues. V was pared by 5 bases and J by 6 bases, with 7 bases of the junction left unmatched. Per the germline V gene, CDR1 is SNHLY and CDR2 is FYNNEI. CDR3 in DNA: TGTGCCAGCAGTTCCGGGACAGGGGTATCCAATGAGCAGTTCTTC. It codes for CASSSGTGVSNEQFF.

This clonotype was recorded many times. The gene calls are TRBV7-2 and TRBJ1-5; D unresolved. This CDR3 region has 16 residues. Germline V gene data show CDR1 as SGHTA and CDR2 as FQGNSA. Deletions cut 8 bases from V and 0 bases from J, with 17 bases between. CDR3 region: CASSTVGSFSNQPQHF. The DNA for the CDR3 is TGTGCCAGCTCCACAGTAGGCTCCTTTAGCAATCAGCCCCAGCATTTT.

Only a few counts were recorded for this clonotype. This chain joins TRBV20-1 and TRBJ2-4, with a possible D match to TRBD1 (6 bases). The CDR3 runs to 14 residues. V shed 3 bases and J shed 5 bases, with 14 bases lying between them. CDR1 and CDR2 from the germline V gene are DFQATT and SNEGSKA (reference sequence). The CDR3 region is CSASPRDNENIQYF. CDR3 nucleotides: TGCAGTGCTAGCCCCCGGGACAACGAAAACATTCAGTACTTC.

This clonotype has at least ten counts. The J gene is TRBJ2-7, the V gene TRBV12-3 or TRBV12-4; 9 bases fit TRBD1. Trimming at V came to 3 bases and at J to 6 bases, leaving 6 bases not matched to a gene. The CDR3 runs to 14 residues. The CDR3 nucleotides read TGTGCCAGCAGTTTCCCGGGACAGGGTAGCGAGCAGTACTTC. Translating gives CASSFPGQGSEQYF.

This clonotype appeared once. A much larger clone lies one base from this, so it may be a read error. This sequence joins TRBV28 and TRBJ2-5; D gene uncertain. Germline assignment: CDR1 MDHEN and CDR2 SYDVKM. This CDR3 is 12 amino acids long. CDR3 in amino acids: CGSSLRRETQYF. For the CDR3, the DNA is TGTGGCAGCAGTTTACGCCGAGAGACCCAGTACTTC.

This clonotype has a count of ten or more. This chain joins TRBV7-2 and TRBJ2-3; tentatively, D is TRBD1 (6 bases). The V end lost 3 bases, the J end lost 3 bases, and 16 bases lay between the germline ends. The CDR3 loop spans 16 amino acids. CDR1 and CDR2 from the germline V gene are SGHTA and FQGNSA. CDR3 loop: CASSFKSQGLTDTQYF. The CDR3 DNA is TGTGCCAGCAGCTTTAAGTCCCAGGGGCTAACAGATACGCAGTATTTT.

This clonotype was counted at least ten times. The genes are TRBV12-3 or TRBV12-4 and TRBJ1-5; no reliable D call. The CDR3 consists of 13 residues. The V gene lost 6 bases and the J gene lost 1 base, with 7 bases spanning the gap. CDR3 coding DNA: TGTGCCAGCAGCACCGACAGCAATCAGCCCCAGCATTTT. It is translated as CASSTDSNQPQHF.

This clonotype was seen repeatedly, ten times or more. The chain combines TRBV25-1 with TRBJ2-6, with no clear D. The germline CDR1 and CDR2 sequences are MGHDK and SYGVNS. V lost 3 bases and J 0 bases, leaving 15 bases between the germline ends. The CDR3 extends over 18 amino acids. For the CDR3, the DNA is TGTGCCAGCAGTGAGGAGAGAAGAATCAGCTCTGGGGCCAACGTCCTGACTTTC. The encoded protein is CASSEERRISSGANVLTF.

This clonotype was detected many times. The junction does not match germline at one end; this may be a read error. The chain carries TRBV4-2 and TRBJ1-5; D gene ambiguous. Germline V gene data show CDR1 as LGHNA and CDR2 as YNFKEQ. CDR3 length equals 15 residues. CDR3 loop: CASSQERHNNQAPLF. The CDR3 DNA is TGTGCCAGCAGCCAAGAGAGACATAACAACCAGGCTCCGCTTTTT.

In its sample, this clonotype was seen many times. The chain carries TRBV6-1 and TRBJ2-3, with 9 bases that match TRBD2. Germline assignment: CDR1 MNHNS and CDR2 SASEGT. This CDR3 is 15 amino acids long. With 6 bases clipped from V and 4 bases from J, the junction kept 8 bases outside the gene matches. CDR3 nucleotide sequence: TGTGCCAGCAGATCTAGCGGGGCACTGCCAGATACGCAGTATTTT. As protein: CASRSSGALPDTQYF.

The chain couples TRBV2 to TRBJ1-2; D is unresolved. This CDR3 has 14 residues. CDR1 and CDR2 (germline): SNHLY, FYNNEI. Trimming removed 5 bases at V and 1 base at J, with 11 bases between. The CDR3 protein is CASSSEVINYGYTF. The DNA of the CDR3 is TGTGCCAGCAGTAGCGAAGTGATTAACTATGGCTACACCTTC.

This clonotype was counted ten times or more. The CDR3 DNA reads as TGTGCCAGCAACCTAGTATCGGGGGGGAACAATGAGCAGTTCTTC. Translating gives CASNLVSGGNNEQFF. The rearrangement joins TRBV12-3 or TRBV12-4 to TRBJ2-1; 8 bases line up with TRBD2. The CDR3 runs to 15 residues. V shed 7 bases and J 5 bases; nucleotides not matched to a gene: 10.

Concerning this clonotype itself: A read error may be the cause here, since a much bigger clone is one base away. The chain links TRBV12-3 or TRBV12-4 to TRBJ2-6; D not certain. CDR3 length: 15 residues. The CDR3 reads CAGSFLITGANVLTF. The CDR3 region has the DNA TGTGCCGGCAGTTTCCTCATAACCGGGGCCAACGTCCTGACTTTC.

The rearrangement joins TRBV20-1 to TRBJ2-3; 7 nucleotides align to TRBD1. Unmatched junction bases numbered 0, after V lost 6 bases and J lost 0 bases. The CDR3 is made up of 12 amino acids. Germline CDR1 is DFQATT and CDR2 is SNEGSKA (reference sequence). CDR3 amino acids: CSADRSTDTQYF. The CDR3 nucleotides read TGCAGTGCGGACAGGAGCACAGATACGCAGTATTTT.

This clonotype was picked up many times. The rearrangement uses TRBV5-1 and TRBJ2-7; TRBD1 agrees at 7 bases. The ends lost 4 bases at V and 3 bases at J; junction bases unmatched: 16. The CDR3 loop spans 17 amino acids. Germline assignment: CDR1 SGHRS and CDR2 YFSETQ. CDR3 amino acids: CASSHHPGQLILYEQYF. CDR3 bases: TGCGCCAGCAGCCACCACCCGGGACAGTTGATCCTCTACGAGCAGTACTTC.